Sequencing of this TCR beta chain was carried out in a study of T cell responses to AZD1222 COVID-19 vaccine. The length of the CDR3 is 14 residues. The germline gives CDR1 MDHEN, CDR2 SYDVKM. V lost 8 bases and J 6 bases, leaving 14 bases between the germline ends. Profiling relied on immunoSEQ multiplex PCR, and the TCRdb table lists in-frame clones only, not all of them. This repertoire shows some 96,000 clones, around 90% found once; its top ten account for around 1.7%. Material: peripheral blood, obtained on day 0 of AZD1222 vaccination. The chain combines TRBV28 with TRBJ1-6; perhaps TRBD1 as D (6 bases). This TCR was recovered from an adult in good health. CDR3 coding DNA: TGTGCCAGCCAGAGGGGGAATGTTAATTCACCCCTCCACTTT. Protein sequence: CASQRGNVNSPLHF.